One sample yielded the 21 T cell receptor beta chains listed below, sequenced in a study of cytomegalovirus exposure and HLA in healthy donors. 13 Jbeta primers and 60 Vbeta primers were used for the PCR. The protocol was immunoSEQ multiplex PCR, while the TCRdb copy is restricted to in-frame clones and leaves out a portion. This sample's table reports about 160,000 clones. Sequencing was carried out using PBMCs. The receptor set was obtained from an older woman in good health and CMV-seronegative.

The chain has TRBV4-1 and TRBJ2-3, with 9 bases that match TRBD2. The CDR3 runs 16 residues. Unmatched junction bases numbered 6, after V lost 3 bases and J lost 2 bases. Germline lookup yields CDR1 MGHRA and CDR2 YSYEKL. The CDR3 sequence is CASSQLTSGFTDTQYF. The CDR3 DNA reads TGCGCCAGCAGCCAGTTGACTAGCGGTTTCACAGATACGCAGTATTTT.

The gene calls are TRBV2 and TRBJ1-2, with D unclear. The V gene lost 5 bases and the J gene lost 2 bases, with 12 bases spanning the gap. CDR3 length equals 14 residues. Germline-derived CDR1 and CDR2 are SNHLY and FYNNEI. The chain's CDR3 is CASSQYVQNYGYTF. The CDR3 DNA sequence: TGTGCCAGCAGTCAATACGTTCAGAACTATGGCTACACCTTC.

The rearrangement links TRBV7-3 to TRBJ1-1; D gene uncertain. This CDR3 contains 13 residues. CDR1 and CDR2 (germline): SGHTA, FQGTGA. Trimming removed 5 bases at V and 1 base at J, with 8 bases between. CDR3: CASSPTGNTEAFF. The CDR3 DNA reads TGTGCCAGCAGCCCCACGGGGAACACTGAAGCTTTCTTT. Supplemented by reference TRBV7-3 and TRBJ1-1, the full variable domain reads GAGVSQTPSNKVTEKGKYVELRCDPISGHTALYWYRQSLGQGPEFLIYFQGTGAADDSGLPNDRFFAVRPEGSVSTLKIQRTERGDSAVYLCASSPTGNTEAFFGQGTRLTVV.

Written as DNA, the CDR3 is TGTGCCAGCAGTTACGCGGACAGCTATGGCTACACCTTC. Translated, it gives CASSYADSYGYTF. J is TRBJ1-2 and V is TRBV6-5; D possibly corresponds to TRBD1 (6 bases). V lost 2 bases and J lost 4, with 8 bases in between. The germline V gene has CDR1 MNHEY and CDR2 SVGAGI. The CDR3 runs to 13 residues.

J is TRBJ2-7 and V is TRBV5-1; weak D call: TRBD1 (6 bases). The CDR3 is 15 amino acids. Germline CDR1 and CDR2: SGHRS and YFSETQ. Trimming shortened V by 2 bases and J by 0 bases, and 12 bases separated the two germline ends. CDR3 sequence: CASSFWTDSSYEQYF. The CDR3, as DNA: TGCGCCAGCAGCTTCTGGACAGACTCCTCCTACGAGCAGTACTTC.

J is TRBJ1-1 and V is TRBV29-1; D is uncertain. Trimming took off 6 bases at V and 4 bases at J, with 21 bases between the two ends. This CDR3 contains 15 residues. Germline CDR1 SQVTM, CDR2 ANQGSEA. CDR3 sequence reads: CSVLFVTRMITEAFF. The CDR3, as DNA: TGCAGCGTCCTCTTTGTGACACGTATGATCACTGAAGCTTTCTTT.

The chain is built from TRBV5-1 and TRBJ1-3; D possibly corresponds to TRBD1 (6 bases). Germline values: CDR1 SGHRS, CDR2 YFSETQ. Trimming took 4 bases from V and 2 from J, leaving 10 bases between them. This CDR3 contains 14 residues. The CDR3 loop reads CASSPHRAGNTIYF. CDR3 nucleotides: TGCGCCAGCAGCCCCCACAGGGCTGGAAACACCATATATTTT.

This sequence joins TRBV7-2 and TRBJ1-2, with D perhaps TRBD1 (5 bases). Trimming cost V 3 bases and J 6 bases, with 17 bases left between them. This CDR3 is 15 amino acids long. Germline assignment: CDR1 SGHTA and CDR2 FQGNSA. CDR3 in amino acids: CASSFQGTAGNGYTF. The DNA of the CDR3 is TGTGCCAGCAGCTTTCAAGGCACAGCAGGGAATGGCTACACCTTC. Using reference TRBV7-2 and TRBJ1-2 for the parts outside the CDR3, the full variable domain is GAGVSQSPSNKVTEKGKDVELRCDPISGHTALYWYRQSLGQGLEFLIYFQGNSAPDKSGLPSDRFSAERTGGSVSTLTIQRTQQEDSAVYLCASSFQGTAGNGYTFGSGTRLTVV.

The rearrangement joins TRBV7-9 to TRBJ1-5; D ambiguous. CDR3 length equals 14 residues. Germline CDR1 is SEHNR and CDR2 is FQNEAQ (reference sequence). Trimming took off 5 bases at V and 4 bases at J, with 12 bases between the two ends. This CDR3 is CASSPWTQNQPQHF. The DNA of the CDR3 is TGTGCCAGCAGCCCTTGGACTCAGAATCAGCCCCAGCATTTT.

This chain uses TRBV10-3 with TRBJ2-2; perhaps TRBD2 as D (5 bases). V lost 4 bases, J lost 5 bases, and 14 bases lay in between. This CDR3 region has 15 residues. From germline, CDR1 is ENHRY and CDR2 SYGVKD. The CDR3 DNA reads TGTGCCATCAGTGGGGAGCGGTCGGGGACCGGGGAGCTGTTTTTT. As protein: CAISGERSGTGELFF.

The chain carries TRBV7-6 and TRBJ2-6; unclear D gene. Germline CDR1 SGHVS, CDR2 FNYEAQ. The CDR3 totals 16 residues. The V and J ends lost 2 bases and 0 bases respectively, with 8 bases between them. The chain's CDR3 is CASSLNSRSGANVLTF. CDR3 sequence (DNA): TGTGCCAGCAGCTTAAACAGTCGCTCTGGGGCCAACGTCCTGACTTTC.

The V call is TRBV29-1, the J call TRBJ2-7, with D unclear. Germline V gives CDR1 SQVTM, CDR2 ANQGSEA. This CDR3 is built from 11 residues. V was trimmed by 2 bases and J by 7 bases, leaving 9 bases between them. CDR3 DNA: TGCAGCGTTGAATCCCATCGGGAGCAGTACTTC. Translation gives CSVESHREQYF.

The CDR3 sequence: CASSQAGTGYPTQYF. The DNA for the CDR3 is TGTGCCAGCTCACAGGCCGGGACAGGGTACCCTACGCAGTATTTT. The chain has TRBV18 and TRBJ2-3; 9 nucleotides agree with TRBD1. The CDR3 is made up of 15 amino acids. CDR1 is KGHSH and CDR2 is LQKENI in the germline V gene. J lost 8 bases, V lost 4 bases, and 10 bases had no gene match.

The chain joins TRBV12-5 to TRBJ1-3; D is uncertain. V lost 2 bases, J lost 2 bases, and 4 bases lay in between. The CDR3 is 13 residues long. CDR1 LGHNT and CDR2 FRNRAP come from the germline V gene. The CDR3 sequence: CASGLPPGNTIYF. CDR3 sequence (DNA): TGTGCTAGTGGTTTGCCTCCTGGAAACACCATATATTTT.

CDR3 coding DNA: TGTGCCAGCAGCTTGTCGAGCGGTGGCTCGCAGACCCAGTACTTC. As protein: CASSLSSGGSQTQYF. J is TRBJ2-5 and V is TRBV7-9, with D perhaps TRBD2 (5 bases). The CDR3 loop spans 15 amino acids. Trimming shortened V by 3 bases and J by 6 bases, and 17 bases separated the two germline ends. Germline-derived CDR1 and CDR2 are SEHNR and FQNEAQ (reference sequence).

This chain connects TRBV6-5 to TRBJ2-1; TRBD2 aligns across 9 bases. Germline CDR1 MNHEY, CDR2 SVGAGI. There are 16 residues in the CDR3. V was clipped by 4 bases and J by 4 bases; unmatched bases: 8. The CDR3 spells CASSSRLAGAYNEQFF. The CDR3 bases are TGTGCCAGCAGTTCGCGCTTAGCGGGGGCTTACAATGAGCAGTTCTTC.

The chain employs TRBV5-8 and TRBJ2-7; 9 nucleotides line up with TRBD1. The CDR3 runs 16 residues. Germline V gene lookup returns CDR1 SGHTS and CDR2 YDEGEE. Losses at the gene ends were 3 bases for V and 3 bases for J; bases not matched to a gene: 10. CDR3 in amino acids: CASSSGTGSANYEQYF. In nucleotides, the CDR3 is TGTGCCAGCAGCTCCGGGACAGGGTCTGCAAACTACGAGCAGTACTTC.

The CDR3 region has the DNA TGTGCCTCCCAGGGGGGTGGCTACACCTTC. As protein: CASQGGGYTF. V and J are TRBV30 and TRBJ1-2; 7 bases agree with TRBD1. V trimming: 7 bases; J trimming: 7 bases; junction bases outside the gene matches: 3. The CDR3 runs 10 residues. Germline loops: CDR1 GTSNPN, CDR2 SVGIG (reference sequence).

The chain couples TRBV5-4 to TRBJ1-2; the match to TRBD1 covers 9 bases. CDR1 is SGHNT and CDR2 is YYREEE in the germline V gene (reference sequence). The V and J ends lost 4 bases and 4 bases, in that order; junction bases with no gene match: 11. The CDR3 length is 16 residues. The DNA for the CDR3 is TGTGCCAGCAGCATAAAACAGGGGGCAACAGGCTATGGCTACACCTTC. It is translated as CASSIKQGATGYGYTF.

This chain uses TRBV27 with TRBJ2-7, with D perhaps matching TRBD2 (6 bases). V lost 5 bases and J lost 0, with 17 bases in between. The germline V gene has CDR1 MNHEY and CDR2 SMNVEV (reference sequence). The CDR3 loop spans 16 amino acids. CDR3 residues: CASSVGLTLSSYEQYF. The CDR3 coding sequence is TGTGCCAGCAGTGTAGGACTAACCCTGAGCTCCTACGAGCAGTACTTC.

V and J are TRBV10-2 and TRBJ1-5; possible D gene TRBD1, 6 bases. Germline CDR1 reads WSHSY; CDR2 reads SAAADI. Trimming took 4 bases from V and 5 from J, leaving 18 bases between them. The CDR3 spans 16 residues. CDR3 loop: CASSGRAPGVDQPQHF. The CDR3 DNA reads TGCGCCAGCAGTGGGCGGGCCCCAGGGGTTGATCAGCCCCAGCATTTT.